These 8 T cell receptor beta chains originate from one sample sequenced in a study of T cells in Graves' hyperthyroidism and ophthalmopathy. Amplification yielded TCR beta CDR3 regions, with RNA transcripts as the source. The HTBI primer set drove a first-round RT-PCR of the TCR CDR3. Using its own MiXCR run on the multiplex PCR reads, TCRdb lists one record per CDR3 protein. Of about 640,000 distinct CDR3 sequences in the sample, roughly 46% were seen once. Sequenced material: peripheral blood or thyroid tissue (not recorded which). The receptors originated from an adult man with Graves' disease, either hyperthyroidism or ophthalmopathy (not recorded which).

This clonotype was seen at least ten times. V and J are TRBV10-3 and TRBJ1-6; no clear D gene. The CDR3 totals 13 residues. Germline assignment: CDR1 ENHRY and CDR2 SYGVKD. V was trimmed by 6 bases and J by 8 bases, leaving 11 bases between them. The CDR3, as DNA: TGTGCCATCAGAGGAAACGTTGATTCACCCCTCCACTTT. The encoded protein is CAIRGNVDSPLHF.

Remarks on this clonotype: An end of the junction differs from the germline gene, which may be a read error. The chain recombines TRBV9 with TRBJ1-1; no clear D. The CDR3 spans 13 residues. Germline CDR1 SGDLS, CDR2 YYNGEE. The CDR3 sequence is CASNVGGNAEAFF. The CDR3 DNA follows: TGTGCCAGCAACGTAGGCGGAAACGCTGAAGCTTTCTTT.

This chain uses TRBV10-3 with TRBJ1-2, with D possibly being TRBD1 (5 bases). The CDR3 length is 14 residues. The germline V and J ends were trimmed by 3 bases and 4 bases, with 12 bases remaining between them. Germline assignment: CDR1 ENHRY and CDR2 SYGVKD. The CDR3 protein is CAISDRATSYGYTF. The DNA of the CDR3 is TGTGCCATCAGTGACAGGGCGACCAGCTATGGCTACACCTTC.

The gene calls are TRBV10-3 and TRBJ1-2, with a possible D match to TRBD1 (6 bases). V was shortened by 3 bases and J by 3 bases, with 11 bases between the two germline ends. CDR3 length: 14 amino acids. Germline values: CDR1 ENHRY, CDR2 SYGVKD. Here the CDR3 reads CAISDAGADYGYTF. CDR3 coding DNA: TGTGCCATCAGTGACGCAGGGGCCGACTATGGCTACACCTTC.

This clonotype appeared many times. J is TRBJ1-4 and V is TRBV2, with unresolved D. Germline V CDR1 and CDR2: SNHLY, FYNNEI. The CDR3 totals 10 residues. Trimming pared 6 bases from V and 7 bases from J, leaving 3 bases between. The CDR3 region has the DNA TGTGCCAGCAGGGTTGAAAAACTGTTTTTT. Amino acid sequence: CASRVEKLFF.

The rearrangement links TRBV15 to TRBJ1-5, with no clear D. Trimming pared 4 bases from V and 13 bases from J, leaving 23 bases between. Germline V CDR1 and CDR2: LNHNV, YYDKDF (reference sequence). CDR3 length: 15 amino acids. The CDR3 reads CATSTKTSGSREQHF. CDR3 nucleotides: TGTGCCACCAGCACCAAGACTAGCGGCAGTCGGGAGCAGCATTTT.

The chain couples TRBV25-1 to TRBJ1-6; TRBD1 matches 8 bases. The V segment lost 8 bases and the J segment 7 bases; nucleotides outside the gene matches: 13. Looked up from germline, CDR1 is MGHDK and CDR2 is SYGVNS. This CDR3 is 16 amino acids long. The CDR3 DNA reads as TGTGCCAGCCAAGCTTCGGACAGGGACATAAATTCACCCCTCCACTTT. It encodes CASQASDRDINSPLHF.

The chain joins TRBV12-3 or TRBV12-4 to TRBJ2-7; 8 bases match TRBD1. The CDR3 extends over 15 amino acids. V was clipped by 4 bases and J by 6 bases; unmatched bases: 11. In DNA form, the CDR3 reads TGTGCCAGCAGTTACCAAGGACAGGGAGTAGGCGAGCAGTACTTC. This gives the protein CASSYQGQGVGEQYF.